The clone carrying this T cell receptor (beta chain) was counted between two and nine times. Its antigen is unidentified. This entry is derived from a study of beta chain features in type 1 diabetes. Whole-study findings and limits: Relative to healthy donors, patients appeared to have naive, central memory and Treg TCRB repertoires that were more similar. Type 1 diabetes patients had TCRB CDR3s that were shorter (moderately but significantly so) in all four CD4+ subsets.

The authors reverse transcribed all of the isolated RNA, so sequencing captured expressed TCRB transcripts. The method was immunoSEQ multiplex PCR; TCRdb's version includes in-frame clones alone and lacks a portion of them. Among about 930,000 clones listed, about a sixth were seen once. The TCR was taken from a woman between 18 and 30 years old in good health. Input material: naive CD4+ T cells from blood.

For the CDR3, the DNA is TGTGCCAGTAGTAGGCCCGGCATGAACACTGAAGCTTTCTTT. Its protein product is CASSRPGMNTEAFF. The rearrangement links TRBV19 to TRBJ1-1; no definite D call. The CDR3 has 14 residues. Germline CDR1 LNHDA, CDR2 SQIVND (reference sequence). V lost 4 bases and J lost 0, with 9 bases in between.